The clone carrying this TCR beta chain was observed a few times. This specimen belongs to a study of shared clonotypes between healthy human individuals. TCRdb's copy holds only in-frame clones and misses some; the assay was immunoSEQ multiplex PCR. The sample lists around 980,000 clones, approximately 80% occurring once. V gave up 5 bases and J gave up 7 bases, with 12 bases separating them. Germline-derived CDR1 and CDR2 are LNHNV and YYDKDF (reference sequence). This CDR3 is built from 12 residues. The sample comprised memory CD4+ T cells from PBMCs. This sample's subset: CD45RA-negative fraction. The source is a man younger than 35 in good health. Some clones in this sample may be carry-over from other donors' samples. This chain connects TRBV15 to TRBJ2-7; D may be TRBD1 or TRBD2 (5 bases each). CDR3 protein: CATSGGRLEQYF. Written as DNA, the CDR3 is TGTGCCACCAGCGGGGGACGATTGGAGCAGTACTTC.